This TCR beta chain is drawn from a study of T cells in Graves' hyperthyroidism and ophthalmopathy. Study-wide results and limits: Ophthalmopathy cases were set apart from stable hyperthyroidism by a 13 V-J model. Blood also contained most expanded thyroid clonotypes above 0.001.

This clonotype appeared a few times. Its antigen remains unidentified. Exclusion of a patient resulted from uncontrolled infection, other autoimmune disease, pregnancy or lactation. Source material for PBMCs was 9 to 10 ml fresh peripheral blood. TCR beta CDR3 regions were amplified from RNA. The HTBI primer set was used in a first-round RT-PCR of the TCR CDR3. TCRdb called the multiplex PCR reads again in MiXCR, with one record for every CDR3 protein. The sample consists of about 380,000 distinct CDR3 sequences, about 13% of them appearing once. Germline V lookup: CDR1 DFQATT, CDR2 SNEGSKA (reference sequence). The CDR3 is made up of 13 amino acids. After removal of 7 bases from V and 4 bases from J, the junction contained 9 bases not matched to a gene.

The sequence was collected from a man younger than 45 with Graves' hyperthyroidism that later progressed to Graves' ophthalmopathy. Material: blood. The chain is built from TRBV20-1 and TRBJ1-2, with 7 positions matching TRBD1. CDR3 sequence: CSVLARGLYGYTF. The CDR3 nucleotides are TGCAGTGTTCTAGCGAGGGGGCTCTATGGCTACACCTTC.